A selection of T cell receptor beta chains follows, all from one sample in a study of beta chain features in type 1 diabetes. This table comes from immunoSEQ multiplex PCR, and its TCRdb copy is limited to in-frame clones, with some not included. The sample lists under 300,000 clones, 16% occurring once. Source material: naive CD4+ T cells from blood. These receptors all stem from a man aged 30 to 39 with type 1 diabetes. The conserved cysteine and the conserved F or W are not part of the CDR3 here. A D gene is named only where the DNA matches it firmly.

j_call d_call cdr3_length v_call cdr3_aa
TRBJ2-3 . 10 TRBV7-2 ASSTNIDTQY
TRBJ2-5 . 9 TRBV11-1 ASSEAETQY
TRBJ2-5 . 10 TRBV29-1 SAHLGRETQY
TRBJ1-1 . 11 TRBV6-6 ASSSTTNTEAF
TRBJ1-1 . 10 TRBV27 APRGGVIEAF
TRBJ2-2 TRBD1 14 TRBV7-2 ASSSGPQGLSGELF
TRBJ1-2 TRBD1 15 TRBV29-1 SVEDRGQGVFGYGYT
TRBJ2-5 TRBD2 15 TRBV11-2 ASSLPPGLAGGETQY
TRBJ2-1 TRBD1 15 TRBV27 ASSLSPGTGWISEQF
TRBJ2-1 TRBD2 12 TRBV10-3 AISGTSAGYEQF
TRBJ2-5 . 12 TRBV6-5 ASSYGGSPETQY
TRBJ2-1 TRBD2 13 TRBV29-1 SVARRLAGDNEQF
TRBJ2-4 TRBD2 14 TRBV7-9 ASSPRLAGGENIQY
TRBJ1-1 TRBD1 13 TRBV29-1 SVKTGAYRGTEAF
TRBJ2-7 . 13 TRBV6-5 ASSYSAGDSYEQY
TRBJ2-7 . 14 TRBV5-6 ASSLRGPVRRYEQY
TRBJ2-1 . 14 TRBV15 ATSRDRGSSYNEQF
TRBJ2-7 . 12 TRBV9 ASSVTRSPYEQY
TRBJ2-6 . 14 TRBV29-1 SVGIVKSSGANVLT
TRBJ1-1 . 12 TRBV30 AWSVWSQNTEAF
TRBJ2-5 . 10 TRBV6-1 ASSQEVETQY
TRBJ2-5 TRBD2 12 TRBV7-2 ASSFQRGGETQY
TRBJ2-5 . 12 TRBV14 ASSQGGLQETQY
TRBJ2-3 TRBD2 14 TRBV18 ASSPNGLAVGDTQY
TRBJ2-1 TRBD2 14 TRBV7-9 ASSFLGLDDYNEQF
TRBJ2-6 . 13 TRBV9 ASSVFGTGANVLT
TRBJ2-3 . 9 TRBV7-9 ASSLADTQY
TRBJ1-4 . 13 TRBV30 AWSANLNPGEKLF
TRBJ2-5 . 10 TRBV9 ASSVGGETQY
TRBJ2-1 . 7 TRBV29-1 SVEHEQF
TRBJ1-2 TRBD1 12 TRBV29-1 SVEPTGRDYGYT
TRBJ2-7 TRBD1 12 TRBV28 ASSLGTALYEQY
TRBJ2-7 TRBD1 13 TRBV4-3 ASSLDRGSSYEQY
TRBJ2-7 . 11 TRBV5-4 AGSSWRSYEQY
TRBJ2-5 . 9 TRBV29-1 SVEDRSFQY
TRBJ2-3 . 12 TRBV29-1 SVLAGTEGGRMY
TRBJ2-7 TRBD2 12 TRBV25-1 ASSELAGPYEQY
TRBJ2-1 TRBD2 14 TRBV14 ASSQVYGRGYNEQF
TRBJ1-1 . 13 TRBV10-3 AITGKTGVNTEAF
TRBJ2-1 . 9 TRBV29-1 SVVPYNEQF